This is a list of T cell receptor beta chains from one sample in a study of somatic mutations in cytotoxic T cells in rheumatoid arthritis. The assay was immunoSEQ multiplex PCR, and TCRdb's table has in-frame clones only and misses some. Seen here are under 11,000 clones, 70% to 90% observed once, and the top ten hold roughly an eighth. Sequencing input: CD8+ T cells sorted from blood. Every receptor here comes from an adult with rheumatoid arthritis. The CDR3 runs from the conserved cysteine through the conserved F or W. The D gene is left open where the match is weak. Clone sizes are given selectively: once, few, many, or a class where the clone is expanded.

abundance	d_gene	v_gene	j_gene	CDR3aa	CDR3nt
.	TRBD1	TRBV7-9	TRBJ2-7	CASSATGRSSYEQYF	TGTGCCAGCAGCGCGACAGGGAGAAGCTCCTACGAGCAGTACTTC
.	.	TRBV19	TRBJ1-5	CASSIVGYSNQPQHF	TGTGCCAGTAGTATAGTTGGGTATAGCAATCAGCCCCAGCATTTT
.	TRBD2	TRBV7-8	TRBJ2-2	CASSPGLAGAANTGELFF	TGTGCCAGCAGCCCAGGACTAGCGGGGGCCGCGAACACCGGGGAGCTGTTTTTT
.	TRBD1	TRBV5-4	TRBJ1-6	CASRAGQGGSPLHF	TGTGCCAGCAGGGCGGGACAGGGGGGTTCACCCCTCCACTTT
.	TRBD2	TRBV19	TRBJ2-1	CASSILAGGRNEQFF	TGTGCCAGTAGTATCCTAGCGGGGGGGAGGAATGAGCAGTTCTTC
.	TRBD1	TRBV5-1	TRBJ2-2	CASSFGDREVTGELFF	TGCGCCAGCAGCTTTGGAGACAGGGAAGTTACCGGGGAGCTGTTTTTT
.	.	TRBV7-8	TRBJ1-5	CASSLIGGGAQPQHF	TGTGCCAGCAGCTTAATCGGGGGAGGGGCTCAGCCCCAGCATTTT
.	.	TRBV19	TRBJ1-5	CASSIRQYQPQHF	TGTGCCAGTAGTATACGCCAATATCAGCCCCAGCATTTT
.	TRBD2	TRBV27	TRBJ2-7	CASSSLAREQYF	TGTGCCAGCAGTTCACTAGCGCGCGAGCAGTACTTC
.	.	TRBV29-1	TRBJ2-7	CSVVGSRYEQYF	TGCAGCGTTGTTGGGAGCCGCTACGAGCAGTACTTC
.	.	TRBV10-3	TRBJ2-2	CAISEPGELFF	TGTGCCATCAGTGAGCCCGGGGAGCTGTTTTTT
few	.	TRBV9	TRBJ1-1	CASSVDDSLGNTEAFF	TGTGCCAGCAGCGTAGATGACTCCCTTGGGAACACTGAAGCTTTCTTT
.	.	TRBV27	TRBJ1-1	CASREQGMNTEAFF	TGTGCCAGCAGGGAACAGGGAATGAACACTGAAGCTTTCTTT
once	.	TRBV5-1	TRBJ1-4	CASSRDREKLFF	TGCGCCAGCAGCCGGGACCGTGAAAAACTGTTTTTT
few	.	TRBV19	TRBJ1-5	CASMGTRNQPQHF	TGTGCCAGTATGGGGACAAGGAATCAGCCCCAGCATTTT
.	TRBD1	TRBV4-3	TRBJ1-2	CASSHDRDSGLYGYTF	TGCGCCAGCAGCCACGACCGGGACAGCGGACTCTATGGCTACACCTTC
.	.	TRBV19	TRBJ2-4	CASSIGGTIKNIQYF	TGTGCCAGTAGTATAGGAGGGACAATCAAAAACATTCAGTACTTC
.	.	TRBV19	TRBJ1-1	CASSINQDGNTEAFF	TGTGCCAGTAGTATTAATCAGGACGGGAACACTGAAGCTTTCTTT
.	.	TRBV4-3	TRBJ1-1	CASSQEAGLNTEAFF	TGCGCCAGCAGCCAAGAGGCAGGACTGAACACTGAAGCTTTCTTT
.	.	TRBV11-2	TRBJ1-2	CASSLVRGRRFGYTF	TGTGCCAGCAGCTTAGTTCGGGGCCGCCGTTTTGGCTACACCTTC
.	.	TRBV10-3	TRBJ1-3	CAISDLRQDSGNTIYF	TGTGCCATCAGTGACCTCAGACAGGACTCTGGAAACACCATATATTTT
.	.	TRBV7-9	TRBJ2-2	CASSKGASNTGELFF	TGTGCCAGCAGCAAGGGTGCTTCGAACACCGGGGAGCTGTTTTTT
.	.	TRBV6-1	TRBJ1-4	CASSGASQQPNEKLFF	TGTGCCAGCAGTGGGGCTTCACAACAACCAAATGAAAAACTGTTTTTT
.	TRBD2	TRBV7-9	TRBJ2-1	CASSLGIGSGGRNEQFF	TGTGCCAGCAGCTTAGGTATAGGTAGCGGGGGGCGCAATGAGCAGTTCTTC
.	.	TRBV7-9	TRBJ1-1	CASSLVPNTEAFF	TGTGCCAGCAGCTTAGTACCGAACACTGAAGCTTTCTTT
.	TRBD1	TRBV5-8	TRBJ2-5	CASSLGQGAGETQYF	TGTGCCAGCAGCCTCGGACAGGGGGCCGGAGAGACCCAGTACTTC
.	.	TRBV7-2	TRBJ1-1	CASSLHPFNTEAFF	TGTGCCAGCAGCTTACATCCGTTTAACACTGAAGCTTTCTTT
.	TRBD1	TRBV28	TRBJ1-1	CAITTGPDFVHTEAFF	TGTGCCATCACGACAGGGCCTGATTTTGTGCACACTGAAGCTTTCTTT
few	TRBD1	TRBV30	TRBJ1-4	CAWSPGQGNEKLFF	TGTGCCTGGAGTCCGGGACAGGGAAATGAAAAACTGTTTTTT
.	TRBD1	TRBV28	TRBJ2-7	CASSLLQGVEQYF	TGTGCCAGCAGTTTATTGCAGGGGGTTGAGCAGTACTTC
few	.	TRBV4-3	TRBJ1-3	CASRPDRFLGNTIYF	TGCGCCAGCAGACCCGACAGGTTCCTCGGAAACACCATATATTTT
.	.	TRBV10-2	TRBJ1-5	CASSESFGGQGNQPQHF	TGCGCCAGCAGTGAGTCCTTCGGGGGGCAAGGCAATCAGCCCCAGCATTTT
.	.	TRBV19	TRBJ2-3	CASSIGVYTQYF	TGTGCCAGTAGTATAGGGGTGTATACGCAGTATTTT
.	TRBD2	TRBV7-2	TRBJ2-2	CASSFWSLADNTGELFF	TGTGCCAGCAGCTTTTGGTCGCTAGCGGATAACACCGGGGAGCTGTTTTTT
large	.	TRBV4-3	TRBJ2-7	CASSQDQITFYEQYF	TGCGCCAGCAGCCAAGATCAGATAACTTTCTACGAGCAGTACTTC
.	.	TRBV19	TRBJ1-5	CASSIGERSNQPQHF	TGTGCCAGTAGTATTGGGGAGAGGAGCAATCAGCCCCAGCATTTT
.	TRBD1	TRBV6-5	TRBJ2-7	CASSLGTGVHEQYF	TGTGCCAGCAGCCTGGGGACAGGGGTACACGAGCAGTACTTC
.	.	TRBV7-6	TRBJ2-1	CASSHVGDEQFF	TGTGCCAGCAGCCATGTGGGGGATGAGCAGTTCTTC
medium-sized	.	TRBV5-4	TRBJ2-1	CASSWGPGVNEQFF	TGTGCCAGCAGCTGGGGCCCCGGGGTCAATGAGCAGTTCTTC
.	.	TRBV2	TRBJ2-5	CASSAVFDGGESGETQYF	TGTGCCAGCAGTGCGGTCTTTGACGGGGGAGAGAGTGGAGAGACCCAGTACTTC
.	.	TRBV5-1	TRBJ1-5	CAGLGQFNQPQHF	TGCGCCGGCCTTGGACAGTTCAATCAGCCCCAGCATTTT
.	.	TRBV7-3	TRBJ2-2	CASSLVGGRSNTGELFF	TGTGCCAGCAGCTTAGTGGGGGGCCGTTCGAACACCGGGGAGCTGTTTTTT
.	.	TRBV10-2	TRBJ2-2	CASSPSNTGELFF	TGCGCCAGCAGTCCCTCGAACACCGGGGAGCTGTTTTTT
.	TRBD1	TRBV30	TRBJ2-3	CAWRLGTGGADTQYF	TGTGCCTGGAGGCTCGGGACAGGGGGCGCAGATACGCAGTATTTT
.	TRBD1	TRBV28	TRBJ1-3	CASSLGGTGKAGNTIYF	TGTGCCAGCAGTCTCGGAGGGACAGGAAAGGCTGGAAACACCATATATTTT
.	TRBD1	TRBV7-9	TRBJ1-5	CASSLGQGAWPQHF	TGTGCCAGCAGCTTAGGACAGGGGGCATGGCCCCAGCATTTT
.	TRBD1	TRBV5-4	TRBJ1-1	CASSPSRGPGTEAFF	TGTGCCAGCAGCCCTAGCAGGGGGCCGGGCACTGAAGCTTTCTTT
.	TRBD2	TRBV19	TRBJ2-7	CASSITSAYEQYF	TGTGCCAGTAGTATTACTAGCGCCTACGAGCAGTACTTC
.	.	TRBV27	TRBJ2-7	CASSPPRGEWSYEQYF	TGTGCCAGCAGCCCCCCAAGGGGGGAATGGTCTTACGAGCAGTACTTC
once	.	TRBV28	TRBJ1-3	CASRLEFGSGNTIYF	TGTGCCAGCAGGTTAGAGTTTGGCTCTGGAAACACCATATATTTT
.	TRBD2	TRBV6-1	TRBJ2-7	CASSPSGDPDYEQYF	TGTGCCAGCAGCCCCAGCGGGGACCCAGATTATGAGCAGTACTTC
.	.	TRBV6-6	TRBJ2-1	CASSFGSYNEQFF	TGTGCCAGCTCTTTCGGCAGCTACAATGAGCAGTTCTTC
.	TRBD1	TRBV28	TRBJ2-2	CASSFRGRGHAGELFF	TGTGCCAGCAGTTTTCGAGGCAGGGGGCATGCCGGGGAGCTGTTTTTT
.	.	TRBV5-6	TRBJ1-2	CASSLVGGPPYGYTF	TGTGCCAGCAGCTTGGTCGGGGGACCCCCCTATGGCTACACCTTC
.	TRBD1	TRBV7-9	TRBJ2-7	CASSSPTPGQGYDEQYF	TGTGCCAGCAGCTCCCCTACCCCGGGACAGGGATACGACGAGCAGTACTTC
.	TRBD1	TRBV27	TRBJ2-3	CASADRDSTDTQYF	TGTGCCAGCGCGGACAGGGATAGCACAGATACGCAGTATTTT
.	TRBD2	TRBV27	TRBJ2-1	CASTLRLAASYNEQFF	TGTGCCAGCACTCTAAGACTAGCGGCTTCCTACAATGAGCAGTTCTTC
.	.	TRBV5-6	TRBJ1-5	CASSLGPRNQPQHF	TGTGCCAGCAGCTTGGGTCCGAGAAATCAGCCCCAGCATTTT
few	TRBD1	TRBV9	TRBJ1-4	CASSTGQGRGEKLFF	TGTGCCAGCAGCACTGGACAGGGGCGGGGTGAAAAACTGTTTTTT